The 27 T cell receptor beta chains in this list originate from one sample, sequenced in a study of cytomegalovirus exposure and HLA in healthy donors. 13 Jbeta primers and 60 Vbeta primers were used for the PCR. This table comes from immunoSEQ multiplex PCR, and its TCRdb copy is limited to in-frame clones, with some not included. The data show about 200,000 clones, 65% to 85% seen once. The sample consisted of PBMCs. The source of these receptors is a woman younger than 45 in good health and CMV-seronegative.

For the CDR3, the DNA is TGCAGTGCCCCCAGGGGAGAAGCTTTCTTT. This translates into CSAPRGEAFF. The chain employs TRBV20-1 and TRBJ1-1, with D tentatively TRBD1 (6 bases). The CDR3 consists of 10 residues. CDR1 is DFQATT, CDR2 SNEGSKA, per germline (reference sequence). Trimming stripped 6 bases from V and 8 bases from J, with 10 bases between.

This clone was recorded a few times. The V call is TRBV6-4, the J call TRBJ2-1, with TRBD2 matching over 9 bases. The CDR3 has 15 residues. Germline V gene data show CDR1 as MRHNA and CDR2 as SNTAGT. With 4 bases clipped from V and 5 bases from J, the junction kept 6 bases outside the gene matches. The CDR3 protein is CASSVEASGNNEQFF. CDR3 DNA: TGTGCCAGCAGTGTAGAGGCTAGCGGGAACAATGAGCAGTTCTTC.

The chain employs TRBV5-1 and TRBJ1-1; no clear D gene. Germline V lookup: CDR1 SGHRS, CDR2 YFSETQ. This CDR3 contains 14 residues. V shed 0 bases and J shed 4 bases, with 10 bases lying between them. For the CDR3, the DNA is TGCGCCAGCAGCTTGGATCAAGGAGGCACTGAAGCTTTCTTT. Its translation is CASSLDQGGTEAFF.

This chain joins TRBV6-5 and TRBJ1-2; 8 bases match TRBD1. The CDR3 contains 16 residues. J gave up 7 bases and V 2 bases, and 12 bases lay outside the gene matches. Germline CDR1 reads MNHEY; CDR2 reads SVGAGI. The CDR3 DNA follows: TGTGCCAGCAGTTACGCCCGGACAGGGAGTTATAGTGGCTACACCTTC. It is translated as CASSYARTGSYSGYTF.

The V gene is TRBV5-1, the J gene TRBJ1-3; 7 bases agree with TRBD1. J gave up 8 bases and V 4 bases, and 9 bases lay outside the gene matches. The CDR3 runs to 14 residues. CDR1 is SGHRS, CDR2 YFSETQ, per germline. The CDR3 sequence is CASSLGQAGHTIYF. CDR3 in DNA: TGCGCCAGCAGCCTAGGACAGGCGGGACACACCATATATTTT.

The J gene is TRBJ1-5, the V gene TRBV11-2; D might be TRBD1 (5 bases). V dropped 5 bases and J dropped 1 base, with 9 bases sitting between them. The length of the CDR3 is 14 residues. Per the germline V gene, CDR1 is SGHAT and CDR2 is FQNNGV. Here the CDR3 DNA reads TGTGCCAGCAGCCCTACAGGAAGCAATCAGCCCCAGCATTTT. It encodes CASSPTGSNQPQHF.

The CDR3 is CASINKGSTDTQYF. In DNA form, the CDR3 reads TGTGCCAGCATCAATAAGGGGTCCACAGATACGCAGTATTTT. The chain links TRBV7-9 to TRBJ2-3, with D perhaps matching TRBD1 (5 bases). CDR1 SEHNR and CDR2 FQNEAQ come from the germline V gene (reference sequence). Deletions cut 7 bases from V and 2 bases from J, with 13 bases between. The CDR3 runs 14 residues.

This clone appeared a single time. V usage is TRBV2 and J usage is TRBJ1-2, with D maybe TRBD1 (6 bases). Germline V gene sequence: CDR1 SNHLY, CDR2 FYNNEI. CDR3 length: 12 amino acids. Trimming took 6 bases from V and 4 from J, leaving 9 bases between them. CDR3 nucleotide sequence: TGTGCCAGCAGCAGGGGAAGCTATGGCTACACCTTC. Translating gives CASSRGSYGYTF.

The chain carries TRBV7-3 and TRBJ1-4; TRBD1 agrees at 7 bases. The CDR3 runs 16 residues. Germline CDR1 is SGHTA and CDR2 is FQGTGA. The junction had 8 bases not matched to a gene; V was cut back by 6 bases and J by 1 base. Here the CDR3 reads CASRVAWDRTNEKLFF. The CDR3 region has the DNA TGTGCCAGCAGAGTCGCTTGGGACAGAACTAATGAAAAACTGTTTTTT.

The J gene is TRBJ2-7, the V gene TRBV18; TRBD2 is a possible D gene (5 bases). The CDR3 spans 15 residues. Germline CDR1 is KGHSH and CDR2 is LQKENI. Trimming shortened V by 3 bases and J by 5 bases, and 17 bases separated the two germline ends. This CDR3 is CASSPIITRLHEQYF. DNA of the CDR3: TGTGCCAGCTCACCGATAATTACTAGGCTCCACGAGCAGTACTTC.

The J gene is TRBJ1-2, the V gene TRBV12-2; the table calls TRBD1, which could not be checked here. TRBV12-2 counts as a pseudogene. The CDR3 loop spans 15 amino acids. In nucleotides, the CDR3 is TGTGCAAGTCGCCCCCCGTTAGCAGGGGGCCTAGGCTACCCCTTC. Residues: CASRPPLAGGLGYPF.

The J gene is TRBJ1-5, the V gene TRBV6-6, with a tentative D call TRBD1 (5 bases). Trimming stripped 5 bases from V and 4 bases from J, with 12 bases between. The CDR3 is 14 amino acids. CDR1 and CDR2 (germline): MNHNY, SVGAGI (reference sequence). CDR3 region: CASSIDSGNQPQHF. The DNA for the CDR3 is TGTGCCAGCAGTATCGACAGTGGAAATCAGCCCCAGCATTTT.

The chain combines TRBV5-6 with TRBJ2-1, with 7 bases that match TRBD1. The CDR3 runs 13 residues. The germline gives CDR1 SGHDT, CDR2 YYEEEE. Losses at the gene ends were 8 bases for V and 2 bases for J; bases not matched to a gene: 4. CDR3 protein: CASLTGPYNEQFF. The CDR3 coding sequence is TGTGCCAGTCTGACAGGGCCCTACAATGAGCAGTTCTTC.

For the CDR3, the DNA is TGTGCCTGGAGTCCCCCGGCCGGGGAGCTGTTTTTT. This codes for CAWSPPAGELFF. The V gene is TRBV30, the J gene TRBJ2-2; no reliable D call. CDR1 and CDR2 from the germline V gene are GTSNPN and SVGIG (reference sequence). V lost 2 bases and J lost 6, with 7 bases in between. The CDR3 has 12 amino acids.

The rearrangement uses TRBV2 and TRBJ2-5, with no clear D. Trimming removed 5 bases from V and 1 base from J, with 8 bases in between. This CDR3 comprises 13 residues. CDR1 and CDR2 (germline): SNHLY, FYNNEI. This chain's CDR3 is CASSWPVQETQYF. CDR3 nucleotide sequence: TGTGCCAGCAGTTGGCCAGTCCAAGAGACCCAGTACTTC.

This clone was recorded once. The chain uses TRBV27 and TRBJ2-7, with D maybe TRBD1 (6 bases). Germline values: CDR1 MNHEY, CDR2 SMNVEV (reference sequence). Trimming removed 2 bases from V and 2 bases from J, with 16 bases in between. The CDR3 sequence is 16 residues long. In DNA form, the CDR3 reads TGTGCCAGCAGTTTACGGTCGGCAGGGGCCACCTACGAGCAGTACTTC. Encoded protein: CASSLRSAGATYEQYF.

This clone has only a few counts. The chain links TRBV6-5 to TRBJ1-5; 7 bases are shared with TRBD1. The germline CDR1 and CDR2 sequences are MNHEY and SVGAGI. Trimming removed 5 bases from V and 7 bases from J; junction bases left unmatched: 8. This CDR3 spans 14 amino acids. Written as DNA, the CDR3 is TGTGCCAGCAGTACCGGAGGGGGCGGACAGCCCCAGCATTTT. Its protein is CASSTGGGGQPQHF.

This clone has a single count. The rearrangement uses TRBV9 and TRBJ2-7; 9 positions agree with TRBD2. The CDR3 sequence is 15 residues long. The V and J ends lost 0 bases and 1 base, in that order; junction bases with no gene match: 2. CDR1 is SGDLS and CDR2 is YYNGEE in the germline V gene. The CDR3 DNA reads as TGTGCCAGCAGCGTAGGGCTAGCGGGGTCCTACGAGCAGTACTTC. Translated: CASSVGLAGSYEQYF.

The chain uses TRBV7-9 and TRBJ2-7; 7 bases match TRBD1. Trimming at V came to 5 bases and at J to 6 bases, leaving 4 bases not matched to a gene. This CDR3 contains 12 residues. Per germline, CDR1 SEHNR and CDR2 FQNEAQ (reference sequence). The CDR3 nucleotides read TGTGCCAGCAGCCCACACAGGGGCGAGCAGTACTTC. This encodes CASSPHRGEQYF.

V and J are TRBV5-1 and TRBJ2-7, with D unclear. V was pared by 0 bases and J by 3 bases, with 7 bases between. The CDR3 totals 13 residues. Germline V CDR1 and CDR2: SGHRS, YFSETQ. DNA for the CDR3: TGCGCCAGCAGCTTGGTGGCAGGCTACGAGCAGTACTTC. It translates to CASSLVAGYEQYF.

The genes are TRBV27 and TRBJ2-2, with a tentative D call TRBD1 (5 bases). The CDR3 consists of 16 residues. Trimming cost V 5 bases and J 4 bases, with 17 bases left between them. The germline V gene has CDR1 MNHEY and CDR2 SMNVEV (reference sequence). The CDR3 bases are TGTGCCAGCAGTCCCAGTCCTAATAGGGGCACCGGGGAGCTGTTTTTT. It yields the protein CASSPSPNRGTGELFF.

The genes are TRBV4-2 and TRBJ1-5; D may be TRBD1 (5 bases). The length of the CDR3 is 15 residues. Germline V CDR1 and CDR2: LGHNA, YNFKEQ. V lost 0 bases, J lost 3 bases, and 9 bases lay in between. The CDR3 nucleotides read TGTGCCAGCAGCCAAGATGGTGGGGCCAATCAGCCCCAGCATTTT. This sequence encodes CASSQDGGANQPQHF.

The V gene is TRBV6-5, the J gene TRBJ1-5, with TRBD1 as a possible D gene (5 bases). The germline CDR1 and CDR2 sequences are MNHEY and SVGAGI. Trimming shortened V by 0 bases and J by 9 bases, and 12 bases separated the two germline ends. This CDR3 spans 14 amino acids. CDR3 in amino acids: CASSYSREVMPQHF. The CDR3, as DNA: TGTGCCAGCAGTTACTCCAGGGAGGTAATGCCCCAGCATTTT.

Concerning this clone: Other DNA sequences in the sample encode the same CDR3. This sequence joins TRBV29-1 and TRBJ1-1; D is perhaps TRBD1 (6 bases). The V and J ends lost 4 bases and 3 bases respectively, with 12 bases between them. Germline V gene data show CDR1 as SQVTM and CDR2 as ANQGSEA. The CDR3 runs to 13 residues. CDR3 DNA: TGCAGCGTTGGGAGGGGGGGCGACACTGAAGCTTTCTTT. Encoded protein: CSVGRGGDTEAFF.

The chain links TRBV29-1 to TRBJ2-3; D gene ambiguous. Germline V lookup: CDR1 SQVTM, CDR2 ANQGSEA. CDR3 length equals 11 residues. CDR3 residues: CSVTSTDTQYF. CDR3 coding DNA: TGCTCGGTCACCAGCACAGATACGCAGTATTTT.

Here the CDR3 reads CASHYEEGYGYTF. CDR3 DNA: TGTGCCAGCCACTATGAGGAGGGCTATGGCTACACCTTC. The chain is built from TRBV5-6 and TRBJ1-2; no firm D call. Deletions cut 7 bases from V and 4 bases from J, with 14 bases between. The CDR3 is 13 residues long. CDR1 and CDR2 from the germline V gene are SGHDT and YYEEEE. The full variable domain, completed using reference TRBV5-6 and TRBJ1-2, is DAGVTQSPTHLIKTRGQQVTLRCSPKSGHDTVSWYQQALGQGPQFIFQYYEEEERQRGNFPDRFSGHQFPNYSSELNVNALLLGDSALYLCASHYEEGYGYTFGSGTRLTVV.

This chain links TRBV19 with TRBJ1-1; D perhaps matches TRBD1 (5 bases). Germline CDR1 and CDR2: LNHDA and SQIVND (reference sequence). V was shortened by 3 bases and J by 1 base, with 12 bases between the two germline ends. The CDR3 extends over 15 amino acids. CDR3: CASSILWTTNTEAFF. In DNA form, the CDR3 reads TGTGCCAGTAGTATTTTATGGACAACGAACACTGAAGCTTTCTTT.